One and the same sample provided the 21 T cell receptor beta chains below, sequenced in a study of control samples from healthy donors and cancer patients. The protocol was immunoSEQ multiplex PCR, while the TCRdb copy is restricted to in-frame clones and leaves out a portion. The sample shows about 80,000 clones, roughly 89% of them seen only once. The sample comprised blood. These TCRs come from a man between 50 and 59 years old in good health.

V gene TRBV6-1 combines with J gene TRBJ2-6; D is unclear. Germline lookup yields CDR1 MNHNS and CDR2 SASEGT. Trimming shortened V by 4 bases and J by 1 base, and 14 bases separated the two germline ends. The CDR3 is 17 amino acids. The CDR3, as DNA: TGTGCCAGCAGTGGGCTAGGTGCTCTGTCTGGGGCCAACGTCCTGACTTTC. Amino acid sequence: CASSGLGALSGANVLTF.

This CDR3 reads CASTTQGAAFF. The CDR3 DNA is TGTGCCAGCACCACCCAGGGTGCGGCTTTCTTT. The V gene is TRBV6-1, the J gene TRBJ1-1; D is possibly TRBD1 (5 bases). Germline V gives CDR1 MNHNS, CDR2 SASEGT. The V and J ends lost 7 bases and 11 bases respectively, with 14 bases between them. CDR3 length equals 11 residues.

The rearrangement uses TRBV14 and TRBJ1-4; tentatively, D is TRBD1 (5 bases). The CDR3 is made up of 11 amino acids. Trimming took 5 bases from V and 10 from J, leaving 8 bases between them. Germline V gene data show CDR1 as SGHDN and CDR2 as FVKESK. CDR3 bases: TGTGCCAGCAGCTCGGGACGAAAACTGTTTTTT. It is translated as CASSSGRKLFF.

This sequence joins TRBV3-1 (or the pseudogene TRBV3-2) and TRBJ1-1, with 8 bases identical to TRBD1. This CDR3 has 14 residues. Per germline, CDR1 LGHDT and CDR2 YNNKEL (reference sequence). The trim removed 4 bases at V and 4 bases at J, leaving 5 bases unmatched. In nucleotides, the CDR3 is TGTGCCAGCAGCCCCAGGGGGCGTGGCACTGAAGCTTTCTTT. This codes for CASSPRGRGTEAFF.

In this sample, this clone turned up once. The chain has TRBV3-1 (or the pseudogene TRBV3-2) and TRBJ1-3; D call uncertain. The CDR3 is 16 amino acids. Germline V gene lookup returns CDR1 LGHDT and CDR2 YNNKEL (reference sequence). Trimming shortened V by 4 bases and J by 1 base, and 14 bases separated the two germline ends. DNA for the CDR3: TGTGCCAGCAGCCGCTTGGGCAGGTCGTCTGGAAACACCATATATTTT. Its protein is CASSRLGRSSGNTIYF.

The rearrangement joins TRBV12-3 or TRBV12-4 to TRBJ1-1; no clear D. V was trimmed by 6 bases and J by 0 bases, leaving 5 bases between them. CDR3 length: 12 amino acids. Written as DNA, the CDR3 is TGTGCCAGCAGGAAAATGAACACTGAAGCTTTCTTT. It yields the protein CASRKMNTEAFF.

J is TRBJ1-2 and V is TRBV30; TRBD1 matches at 8 bases. The V segment lost 1 base and the J segment 2 bases; nucleotides outside the gene matches: 6. Germline lookup yields CDR1 GTSNPN and CDR2 SVGIG (reference sequence). The CDR3 runs to 15 residues. CDR3 region: CAWSDRGVGNYGYTF. The CDR3 region has the DNA TGTGCCTGGAGTGACAGGGGGGTCGGCAACTATGGCTACACCTTC. Drawing the rest from reference TRBV30 and TRBJ1-2, the complete variable domain is SQTIHQWPATLVQPVGSPLSLECTVEGTSNPNLYWYRQAAGRGLQLLFYSVGIGQISSEVPQNLSASRPQDRQFILSSKKLLLSDSGFYLCAWSDRGVGNYGYTFGSGTRLTVV.

V gene TRBV5-1 combines with J gene TRBJ1-1, with D possibly matching TRBD1 (6 bases). The CDR3 runs to 14 residues. The germline V gene encodes CDR1 SGHRS and CDR2 YFSETQ. Between the trimmed V and J ends, which lost 1 base and 1 base, there was a span of 8 bases. DNA of the CDR3: TGCGCCAGCAGCTTGCCAGGGGCGAACACTGAAGCTTTCTTT. This translates into CASSLPGANTEAFF.

V and J are TRBV5-1 and TRBJ2-2; unclear D gene. Germline values: CDR1 SGHRS, CDR2 YFSETQ. This CDR3 region has 13 residues. The germline V and J ends were trimmed by 5 bases and 1 base, with 6 bases remaining between them. In DNA, the CDR3 is TGCGCCAGCAGGTCAGGGAACACCGGGGAGCTGTTTTTT. Residues: CASRSGNTGELFF.

The genes are TRBV18 and TRBJ1-1; possible D gene TRBD1, 6 bases. CDR1 is KGHSH, CDR2 LQKENI, per germline. The CDR3 has 14 residues. V gave up 6 bases and J gave up 1 base, with 12 bases separating them. DNA of the CDR3: TGTGCCAGCTCTCCGGGACACCAGAACACTGAAGCTTTCTTT. Translating gives CASSPGHQNTEAFF. Complete variable domain (other parts from reference TRBV18 and TRBJ1-1): NAGVMQNPRHLVRRRGQEARLRCSPMKGHSHVYWYRQLPEEGLKFMVYLQKENIIDESGMPKERFSAEFPKEGPSILRIQQVVRGDSAAYFCASSPGHQNTEAFFGQGTRLTVV.

The chain joins TRBV21-1 to TRBJ1-3; the DNA was not used to check the table's D call, TRBD1. TRBV21-1 is a pseudogene. The CDR3 extends over 17 amino acids. Here the CDR3 DNA reads TGTGCCAGCAACCCGGGACAGGGTGGCCTGGGGGGAAACACCATATATTTT. Translated: CASNPGQGGLGGNTIYF.

V gene TRBV27 combines with J gene TRBJ2-6, with 9 bases matching TRBD1. The J segment lost 0 bases and the V segment lost 6 bases, leaving 3 bases of the junction unmatched. Germline loops: CDR1 MNHEY, CDR2 SMNVEV (reference sequence). The CDR3 spans 16 residues. Written as DNA, the CDR3 is TGTGCCAGCAGGGGACAGGGACACTCTGGGGCCAACGTCCTGACTTTC. As protein: CASRGQGHSGANVLTF. Variable domain in full (rest from reference TRBV27 and TRBJ2-6): EAQVTQNPRYLITVTGKKLTVTCSQNMNHEYMSWYRQDPGLGLRQIYYSMNVEVTDKGDVPEGYKVSRKEKRNFPLILESPSPNQTSLYFCASRGQGHSGANVLTFGAGSRLTVL.

This chain joins TRBV3-1 (or the pseudogene TRBV3-2) and TRBJ2-1, with 9 positions matching TRBD2. Losses at the gene ends were 0 bases for V and 4 bases for J; bases not matched to a gene: 13. The germline V gene has CDR1 LGHDT and CDR2 YNNKEL (reference sequence). The CDR3 has 19 residues. CDR3 sequence reads: CASSQEYGGSGGPYNEQFF. CDR3 DNA: TGTGCCAGCAGCCAAGAATACGGTGGTAGCGGGGGCCCATACAATGAGCAGTTCTTC.

The rearrangement uses TRBV14 and TRBJ1-4; D is perhaps TRBD1 (5 bases). V was clipped by 1 base and J by 5 bases, with 11 bases between them. This CDR3 comprises 15 residues. Germline loops: CDR1 SGHDN, CDR2 FVKESK. CDR3 DNA sequence: TGTGCCAGCAGCCAAGGTGGCGACAGAAATGAAAAACTGTTTTTT. It yields the protein CASSQGGDRNEKLFF.

CDR3 residues: CASSPGLTSYEQYF. CDR3 DNA sequence: TGTGCCAGCAGCCCCGGGCTTACTTCCTACGAGCAGTACTTC. This chain links TRBV3-1 (or the pseudogene TRBV3-2) with TRBJ2-7; no reliable D call. In germline, CDR1 is LGHDT, CDR2 YNNKEL (reference sequence). The germline V and J ends were trimmed by 4 bases and 1 base, with 11 bases remaining between them. The length of the CDR3 is 14 residues.

The chain is built from TRBV6-5 and TRBJ2-3; TRBD1 agrees at 8 bases. J gave up 4 bases and V 4 bases, and 7 bases lay outside the gene matches. The CDR3 is made up of 15 amino acids. Germline-derived CDR1 and CDR2 are MNHEY and SVGAGI. The CDR3 region is CASSLDRGAADTQYF. The CDR3 coding sequence is TGTGCCAGCAGTTTAGACAGGGGAGCCGCAGATACGCAGTATTTT.

This rearrangement joins TRBV7-2 to TRBJ2-5, with 10 bases matching TRBD1. The CDR3 contains 15 residues. After removal of 4 bases from V and 5 bases from J, the junction contained 7 bases not matched to a gene. Germline CDR1 reads SGHTA; CDR2 reads FQGNSA. The CDR3 sequence is CASSSWTGGFETQYF. CDR3 sequence (DNA): TGTGCCAGCAGCTCCTGGACAGGGGGGTTCGAGACCCAGTACTTC. The full variable domain, rest sourced from reference TRBV7-2 and TRBJ2-5, is GAGVSQSPSNKVTEKGKDVELRCDPISGHTALYWYRQSLGQGLEFLIYFQGNSAPDKSGLPSDRFSAERTGGSVSTLTIQRTQQEDSAVYLCASSSWTGGFETQYFGPGTRLLVL.

This clone was picked up one time. The V and J genes are TRBV24-1 and TRBJ2-3; 10 bases match TRBD1. Germline V gene lookup returns CDR1 KGHDR and CDR2 SFDVKD. With 4 bases clipped from V and 5 bases from J, the junction kept 8 bases outside the gene matches. The CDR3 is 16 residues long. DNA for the CDR3: TGTGCCACCAGTGAGCACGGGACAGGGGATCGAGATACGCAGTATTTT. This encodes CATSEHGTGDRDTQYF.

This clone showed up just once. V gene TRBV27 combines with J gene TRBJ1-1; D is perhaps TRBD1 (5 bases). CDR1 MNHEY and CDR2 SMNVEV come from the germline V gene (reference sequence). This CDR3 has 15 residues. Deletions cut 2 bases from V and 7 bases from J, with 17 bases between. The CDR3 loop reads CASSLRQGSVGEAFF. The CDR3 DNA is TGTGCCAGCAGTTTACGGCAGGGTTCCGTCGGTGAAGCTTTCTTT.

This rearrangement joins TRBV28 to TRBJ2-6, with TRBD1 identical over 8 bases. Trimming took 3 bases from V and 2 from J; bases not matched to a gene: 3. The CDR3 has 16 residues. Germline loops: CDR1 MDHEN, CDR2 SYDVKM. CDR3: CASSFQGAPGANVLTF. DNA of the CDR3: TGTGCCAGCAGTTTTCAGGGGGCGCCTGGGGCCAACGTCCTGACTTTC.

The chain joins TRBV5-6 to TRBJ1-1; D ambiguous. Looked up from germline, CDR1 is SGHDT and CDR2 is YYEEEE. The CDR3 spans 14 residues. Between the trimmed V and J ends, which lost 7 bases and 4 bases, there was a span of 17 bases. In DNA, the CDR3 is TGTGCCAGCTTATCATGGCAGGACCTCACTGAAGCTTTCTTT. Translated: CASLSWQDLTEAFF.